Described below is a single T cell receptor beta chain sequence and its context. The PCR contained 60 Vbeta and 13 Jbeta primers. TCRdb's table, derived via immunoSEQ multiplex PCR, lists solely in-frame clones and lacks some. The sample holds under 200,000 clones, 75% to 90% seen once. The data stem from a study of cytomegalovirus exposure and HLA in healthy donors. This CDR3 is built from 15 residues. Looked up from germline, CDR1 is SNHLY and CDR2 is FYNNEI. The J segment lost 2 bases and the V segment lost 6 bases, leaving 9 bases of the junction unmatched. This sequence was found in a woman aged 50 to 60 in good health and CMV-seropositive. The chain joins TRBV2 to TRBJ2-5; TRBD1 matches at 7 bases. Sequencing input: PBMCs. The CDR3: CASSRRGQPQETQYF. In DNA, the CDR3 is TGTGCCAGCAGCCGAAGGGGACAGCCGCAAGAGACCCAGTACTTC.